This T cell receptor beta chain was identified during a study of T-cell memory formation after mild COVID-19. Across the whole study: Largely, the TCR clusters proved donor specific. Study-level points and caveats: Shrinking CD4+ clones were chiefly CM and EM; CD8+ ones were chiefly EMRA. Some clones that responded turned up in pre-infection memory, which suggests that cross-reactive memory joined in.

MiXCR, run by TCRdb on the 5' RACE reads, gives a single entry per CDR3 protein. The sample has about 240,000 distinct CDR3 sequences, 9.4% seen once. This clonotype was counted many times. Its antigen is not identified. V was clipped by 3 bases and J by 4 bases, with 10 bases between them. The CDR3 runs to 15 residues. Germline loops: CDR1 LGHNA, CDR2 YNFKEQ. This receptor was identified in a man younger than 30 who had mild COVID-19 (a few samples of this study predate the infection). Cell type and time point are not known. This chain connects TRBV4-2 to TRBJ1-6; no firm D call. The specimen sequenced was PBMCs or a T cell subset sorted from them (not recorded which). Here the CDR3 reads CASSQQDPYNSPLHF. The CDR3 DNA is TGTGCCAGCAGCCAGCAGGACCCATATAATTCACCCCTCCACTTT.